The T cell receptor beta chain described here comes from a study of CD8 T cells in ankylosing spondylitis. Regarding the study as a whole: There was a TCR beta motif, made of several highly homologous variants, that appeared characteristic of ankylosing spondylitis blood. Disease-linked clones reportedly showed significant enrichment in matched ankylosing spondylitis synovial fluid.

This clonotype was counted ten times or more. The antigen remains unidentified. A single record per CDR3 protein comes from TCRdb applying MiXCR to the 5' RACE reads. This sample has around 150,000 distinct CDR3 sequences, with around 19% found just once. Specimen: blood, either unsorted or a sorted T cell fraction (not recorded which). The TCR sequence derives from a male donor with ankylosing spondylitis or in good health (not recorded which).

CDR3 region: CASSLFGTSGKTNEQFF. CDR3 DNA: TGCGCCAGCAGCTTGTTCGGGACTAGCGGGAAAACCAATGAGCAGTTCTTC. This chain connects TRBV5-1 to TRBJ2-1, with 13 bases matching TRBD2. The length of the CDR3 is 17 residues. CDR1 is SGHRS, CDR2 YFSETQ, per germline. Trimming took 1 base from V and 6 from J; bases not matched to a gene: 7.